This entry lists 24 T cell receptor beta chains sequenced from one sample in a study of blood T cell repertoires in COVID-19. Assay: immunoSEQ multiplex PCR; the TCRdb copy retains only in-frame clones and omits some. Among some 490,000 clones listed, less than 90% were seen once. The sequenced material came from PBMCs or T cells enriched from blood (not recorded which). These TCRs come from an older woman who had recovered from COVID-19.

The rearrangement uses TRBV4-1 and TRBJ2-7, with a weak D call TRBD2 (6 bases). The CDR3 sequence is 14 residues long. V shed 1 base and J shed 1 base, with 8 bases lying between them. CDR1 and CDR2 from the germline V gene are MGHRA and YSYEKL. The CDR3 spells CASSQGLVSYEQYF. CDR3 nucleotides: TGCGCCAGCAGCCAAGGACTAGTTTCCTACGAGCAGTACTTC.

The chain employs TRBV6-1 and TRBJ1-2, with a possible D match to TRBD1 (6 bases). Germline V lookup: CDR1 MNHNS, CDR2 SASEGT. Trimming cost V 6 bases and J 0 bases, with 14 bases left between them. This CDR3 region has 15 residues. CDR3 bases: TGTGCCAGCAGCCGCCCCGACAGGACTAACTATGGCTACACCTTC. Translating it yields CASSRPDRTNYGYTF.

This clone was seen only a few times. The chain recombines TRBV7-2 with TRBJ2-1; 8 bases align to TRBD2. The CDR3 sequence is 15 residues long. Germline-derived CDR1 and CDR2 are SGHTA and FQGNSA. The ends lost 1 base at V and 9 bases at J; junction bases unmatched: 8. CDR3 nucleotides: TGTGCCAGCAGCTTAGGAGCGACTAGCGTTGGTGAGCAGTTCTTC. Translating gives CASSLGATSVGEQFF.

The chain couples TRBV1 to TRBJ2-7; the D call in the table, TRBD2, was not verified against the DNA. TRBV1 is termed a pseudogene. The CDR3 totals 18 residues. The CDR3 region has the DNA TGCACCAGCAGCCAAGAAGAGATGACTAGCGGGGGGGCCTACGAGCAGTACGTC. As protein: CTSSQEEMTSGGAYEQYV.

This clone has just one count. V gene TRBV5-1 combines with J gene TRBJ2-7, with 9 bases lining up with TRBD1. The V gene end was trimmed by 4 bases and the J gene end by 7 bases; junction bases not matched to a gene: 12. From germline, CDR1 is SGHRS and CDR2 YFSETQ. The CDR3 spans 15 residues. The CDR3 DNA is TGCGCCAGCAGCCCGGCGGGACAGGGTAGAAGGGAGCAGTACTTC. This codes for CASSPAGQGRREQYF. Together with reference TRBV5-1 and TRBJ2-7, the CDR3 gives the full variable domain: KAGVTQTPRYLIKTRGQQVTLSCSPISGHRSVSWYQQTPGQGLQFLFEYFSETQRNKGNFPGRFSGRQFSNSRSEMNVSTLELGDSALYLCASSPAGQGRREQYFGPGTRLTVT.

Only a few counts were recorded for this clone. Within the sample, other DNA sequences also encode this same CDR3. The chain employs TRBV5-1 and TRBJ1-1; a weak D match, TRBD1 (5 bases). From germline, CDR1 is SGHRS and CDR2 YFSETQ. This CDR3 is built from 13 residues. V lost 2 bases and J 1 base, leaving 6 bases between the germline ends. In DNA, the CDR3 is TGCGCCAGCAGCTTACAGGAGAACACTGAAGCTTTCTTT. Its translation: CASSLQENTEAFF.

This chain links TRBV5-5 with TRBJ1-2; no clear D. V lost 4 bases, J lost 4 bases, and 11 bases lay in between. The germline gives CDR1 SGHKS, CDR2 YYEKEE (reference sequence). CDR3 size: 13 residues. CDR3 protein: CASSPDTIYGYTF. CDR3 nucleotide sequence: TGTGCCAGCAGCCCCGACACGATCTATGGCTACACCTTC.

The chain couples TRBV5-4 to TRBJ2-1, with 9 positions matching TRBD2. This CDR3 spans 15 amino acids. In germline, CDR1 is SGHNT, CDR2 YYREEE (reference sequence). J lost 8 bases, V lost 5 bases, and 11 bases had no gene match. The CDR3 spells CASSLPGLAGDEQFF. The CDR3 DNA sequence: TGTGCCAGCAGTCTGCCGGGACTAGCTGGGGATGAGCAGTTCTTC.

The chain uses TRBV6-6 and TRBJ2-3; 9 nucleotides match TRBD1. J lost 6 bases, V lost 9 bases, and 10 bases had no gene match. Germline-derived CDR1 and CDR2 are MNHNY and SVGAGI (reference sequence). The CDR3 is made up of 14 amino acids. The CDR3: CASLPGQGYDTQYF. The CDR3 nucleotides are TGTGCCAGTTTACCGGGACAGGGCTACGATACGCAGTATTTT.

This clone occurred once. V gene TRBV19 combines with J gene TRBJ1-4; 9 bases are shared with TRBD1. This CDR3 has 15 amino acids. V was clipped by 2 bases and J by 7 bases; unmatched bases: 5. Per the germline V gene, CDR1 is LNHDA and CDR2 is SQIVND (reference sequence). The CDR3 is CASSINGQGSEKLFF. The CDR3 DNA is TGTGCCAGTAGTATAAATGGACAGGGGAGTGAAAAACTGTTTTTT.

The CDR3 loop reads CASRYRQALNTGELFF. CDR3 sequence (DNA): TGTGCCAGCAGATATAGACAGGCGCTTAACACCGGGGAGCTGTTTTTT. The chain is built from TRBV27 and TRBJ2-2; maybe TRBD1 (6 bases). Deletions cut 6 bases from V and 2 bases from J, with 16 bases between. The V gene's germline CDR1 is MNHEY and CDR2 SMNVEV (reference sequence). There are 16 residues in the CDR3.

The chain employs TRBV7-9 and TRBJ2-1; D is possibly TRBD2 (5 bases). The CDR3 totals 11 residues. Germline CDR1 reads SEHNR; CDR2 reads FQNEAQ (reference sequence). Trimming took off 11 bases at V and 8 bases at J, with 13 bases between the two ends. CDR3 sequence reads: CASRTGDEQFF. CDR3 sequence (DNA): TGTGCCTCAAGGACTGGGGATGAGCAGTTCTTC.

The CDR3 nucleotides are TGCGCCAGCAGCTTGGTGGGGCCCAACACCGGGGAGCTGTTTTTT. Its protein is CASSLVGPNTGELFF. The rearrangement links TRBV5-1 to TRBJ2-2; maybe TRBD1 (5 bases). The CDR3 is 15 amino acids. Germline V gene data show CDR1 as SGHRS and CDR2 as YFSETQ. V dropped 0 bases and J dropped 2 bases, with 8 bases sitting between them.

V usage is TRBV7-8 and J usage is TRBJ2-2, with a tentative D call TRBD2 (5 bases). Germline-derived CDR1 and CDR2 are SGHVS and FQNEAQ. Trimming removed 1 base from V and 2 bases from J, with 5 bases in between. The length of the CDR3 is 14 residues. CDR3 nucleotide sequence: TGTGCCAGCAGCTTAGGGACTAACACCGGGGAGCTGTTTTTT. Translation gives CASSLGTNTGELFF.

The V and J genes are TRBV6-5 and TRBJ2-2; D unclear. V was trimmed by 8 bases and J by 6 bases, leaving 7 bases between them. The CDR3 runs 11 residues. The germline V gene encodes CDR1 MNHEY and CDR2 SVGAGI. CDR3 nucleotides: TGTGCCAGCCAGATCTCCGGGGAGCTGTTTTTT. This encodes CASQISGELFF.

The DNA of the CDR3 is TGTGCCAGCAGCCTGGCAGGGGGCGCGGGCTACACCTTC. This translates into CASSLAGGAGYTF. This chain links TRBV3-1 (or the pseudogene TRBV3-2) with TRBJ1-2, with 8 bases identical to TRBD1. V shed 4 bases, J shed 8 bases, and the junction held 6 bases outside the gene matches. This CDR3 is built from 13 residues. From germline, CDR1 is LGHDT and CDR2 YNNKEL (reference sequence).

The chain recombines TRBV5-1 with TRBJ1-5; 8 nucleotides match TRBD1. The CDR3 consists of 15 residues. With V trimmed by 3 bases and J by 4 bases, 6 bases remained unmatched. Germline CDR1 is SGHRS and CDR2 is YFSETQ. DNA for the CDR3: TGCGCCAGCAGCTCCGGCACAGGGGGTAATCAGCCCCAGCATTTT. Residues: CASSSGTGGNQPQHF.

The chain employs TRBV6-1 and TRBJ1-5; D is perhaps TRBD1 (6 bases). This CDR3 contains 12 residues. V lost 2 bases, J lost 7 bases, and 6 bases lay in between. In germline, CDR1 is MNHNS, CDR2 SASEGT. The CDR3 region is CASSEQGQPQHF. CDR3 coding DNA: TGTGCCAGCAGTGAACAGGGGCAGCCCCAGCATTTT.

The chain joins TRBV19 to TRBJ1-3; 8 bases line up with TRBD1. Germline V CDR1 and CDR2: LNHDA, SQIVND (reference sequence). The CDR3 extends over 13 amino acids. Unmatched junction bases numbered 0, after V lost 6 bases and J lost 2 bases. The CDR3 here is CASRTGAGNTIYF. CDR3 bases: TGTGCCAGTAGGACAGGGGCTGGAAACACCATATATTTT.

The chain combines TRBV6-4 with TRBJ2-2; 7 bases map to TRBD2. The CDR3 has 14 residues. Germline loops: CDR1 MRHNA, CDR2 SNTAGT. Trimming cost V 4 bases and J 2 bases; bases outside gene matches: 1. DNA for the CDR3: TGTGCCAGCAGTGCGGGGGGAAACACCGGGGAGCTGTTTTTT. It encodes CASSAGGNTGELFF.

The genes are TRBV7-8 and TRBJ1-5, with D maybe TRBD1 (5 bases). The V gene lost 5 bases and the J gene lost 0 bases, with 14 bases spanning the gap. The CDR3 runs to 16 residues. Looked up from germline, CDR1 is SGHVS and CDR2 is FQNEAQ. The CDR3 bases are TGTGCCAGCAGCCTAGGGGCCTCCTTTAGCAATCAGCCCCAGCATTTT. As protein: CASSLGASFSNQPQHF.

The chain has TRBV5-1 and TRBJ1-3; D may be TRBD1 (5 bases). The CDR3 contains 15 residues. Trimming took 4 bases from V and 0 from J, leaving 11 bases between them. Germline V gene lookup returns CDR1 SGHRS and CDR2 YFSETQ. The CDR3 DNA reads as TGCGCCAGCAGCACCCAGGGCGGCTCTGGAAACACCATATATTTT. Its translation: CASSTQGGSGNTIYF. Together with reference TRBV5-1 and TRBJ1-3, the CDR3 gives the full variable domain: KAGVTQTPRYLIKTRGQQVTLSCSPISGHRSVSWYQQTPGQGLQFLFEYFSETQRNKGNFPGRFSGRQFSNSRSEMNVSTLELGDSALYLCASSTQGGSGNTIYFGEGSWLTVV.

The chain has TRBV27 and TRBJ2-1; possibly TRBD2 for D (6 bases). The V end lost 7 bases, the J end lost 4 bases, and 8 bases lay between the germline ends. Germline CDR1 is MNHEY and CDR2 is SMNVEV (reference sequence). This CDR3 is 12 amino acids long. The DNA of the CDR3 is TGTGCCAGCACGGGGGTTTACAATGAGCAGTTCTTC. Its protein product is CASTGVYNEQFF.

The chain links TRBV2 to TRBJ2-1, with 10 bases that match TRBD2. V was pared by 6 bases and J by 3 bases, with 14 bases of the junction left unmatched. The CDR3 consists of 18 residues. CDR1 SNHLY and CDR2 FYNNEI come from the germline V gene. The chain's CDR3 is CASSSSGGATIIYNEQFF. CDR3 nucleotides: TGTGCCAGCAGCTCCAGCGGGGGGGCAACCATAATCTACAATGAGCAGTTCTTC. The entire variable domain, with the rest obtained from reference TRBV2 and TRBJ2-1, is as follows: EPEVTQTPSHQVTQMGQEVILRCVPISNHLYFYWYRQILGQKVEFLVSFYNNEISEKSEIFDDQFSVERPDGSNFTLKIRSTKLEDSAMYFCASSSSGGATIIYNEQFFGPGTRLTVL.